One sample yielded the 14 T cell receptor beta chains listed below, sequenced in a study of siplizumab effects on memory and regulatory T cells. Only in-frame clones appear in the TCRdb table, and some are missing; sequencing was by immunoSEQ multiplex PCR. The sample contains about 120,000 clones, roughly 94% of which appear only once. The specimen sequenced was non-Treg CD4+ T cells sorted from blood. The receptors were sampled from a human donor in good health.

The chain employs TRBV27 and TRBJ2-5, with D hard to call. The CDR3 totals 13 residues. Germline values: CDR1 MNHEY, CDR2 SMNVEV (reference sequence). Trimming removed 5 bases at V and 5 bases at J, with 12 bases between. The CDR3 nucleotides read TGTGCCAGCAGTACTCGGGTTTTGGAGACCCAGTACTTC. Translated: CASSTRVLETQYF.

The CDR3 nucleotides read TGCGCCAGCAGCCGTACAGGGACAGGTGTCTACGAGCAGTACTTC. It codes for CASSRTGTGVYEQYF. The chain combines TRBV5-1 with TRBJ2-7; TRBD1 agrees at 8 bases. CDR1 is SGHRS, CDR2 YFSETQ, per germline. CDR3 size: 15 residues. The V and J ends lost 4 bases and 3 bases, in that order; junction bases with no gene match: 9.

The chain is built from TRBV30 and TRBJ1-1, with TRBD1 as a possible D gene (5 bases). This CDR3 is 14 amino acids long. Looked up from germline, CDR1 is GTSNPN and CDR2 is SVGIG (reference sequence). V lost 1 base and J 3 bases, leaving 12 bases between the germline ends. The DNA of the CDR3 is TGTGCCTGGAGTGCCGACACCAGGGACACTGAAGCTTTCTTT. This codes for CAWSADTRDTEAFF.

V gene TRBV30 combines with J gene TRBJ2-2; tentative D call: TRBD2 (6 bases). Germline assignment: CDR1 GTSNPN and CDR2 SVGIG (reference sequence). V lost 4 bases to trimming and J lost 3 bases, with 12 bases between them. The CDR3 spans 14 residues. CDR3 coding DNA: TGTGCCTGGATCCGGGACTCATACACCGGGGAGCTGTTTTTT. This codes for CAWIRDSYTGELFF.

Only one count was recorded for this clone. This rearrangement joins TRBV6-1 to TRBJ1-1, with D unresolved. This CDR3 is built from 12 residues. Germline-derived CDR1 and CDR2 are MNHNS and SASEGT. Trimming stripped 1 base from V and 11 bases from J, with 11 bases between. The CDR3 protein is CASSEGRPWAFF. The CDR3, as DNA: TGTGCCAGCAGTGAAGGGAGACCGTGGGCTTTCTTT.

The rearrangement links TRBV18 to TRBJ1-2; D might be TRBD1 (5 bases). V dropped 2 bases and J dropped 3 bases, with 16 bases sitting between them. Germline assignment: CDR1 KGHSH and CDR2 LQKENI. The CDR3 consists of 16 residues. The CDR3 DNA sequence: TGTGCCAGCTCACCAGCGTCGAGGGGCTCGGACTATGGCTACACCTTC. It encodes CASSPASRGSDYGYTF.

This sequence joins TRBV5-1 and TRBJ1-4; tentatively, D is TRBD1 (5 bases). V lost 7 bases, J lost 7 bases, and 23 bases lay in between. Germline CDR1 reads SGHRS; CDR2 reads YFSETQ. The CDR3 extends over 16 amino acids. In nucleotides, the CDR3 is TGCGCCAGCGGAGCTGGGTCGGGGCAGGTTGGTGAAAAACTGTTTTTT. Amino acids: CASGAGSGQVGEKLFF. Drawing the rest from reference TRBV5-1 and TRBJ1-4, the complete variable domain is KAGVTQTPRYLIKTRGQQVTLSCSPISGHRSVSWYQQTPGQGLQFLFEYFSETQRNKGNFPGRFSGRQFSNSRSEMNVSTLELGDSALYLCASGAGSGQVGEKLFFGSGTQLSVL.

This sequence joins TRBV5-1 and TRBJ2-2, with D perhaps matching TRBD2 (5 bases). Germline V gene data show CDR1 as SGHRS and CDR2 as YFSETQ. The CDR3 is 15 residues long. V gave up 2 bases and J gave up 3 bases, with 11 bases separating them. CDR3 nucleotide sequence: TGCGCCAGCAGCTTTTTTGCCGGGGACACCGGGGAGCTGTTTTTT. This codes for CASSFFAGDTGELFF.

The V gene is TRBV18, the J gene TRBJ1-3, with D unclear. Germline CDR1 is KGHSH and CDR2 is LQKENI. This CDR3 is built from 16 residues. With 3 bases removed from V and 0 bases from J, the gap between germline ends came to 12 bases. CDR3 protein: CASSPTDVSSGNTIYF. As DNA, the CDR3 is TGTGCCAGCTCACCCACGGACGTTAGCTCTGGAAACACCATATATTTT. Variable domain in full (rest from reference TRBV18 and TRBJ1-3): NAGVMQNPRHLVRRRGQEARLRCSPMKGHSHVYWYRQLPEEGLKFMVYLQKENIIDESGMPKERFSAEFPKEGPSILRIQQVVRGDSAAYFCASSPTDVSSGNTIYFGEGSWLTVV.

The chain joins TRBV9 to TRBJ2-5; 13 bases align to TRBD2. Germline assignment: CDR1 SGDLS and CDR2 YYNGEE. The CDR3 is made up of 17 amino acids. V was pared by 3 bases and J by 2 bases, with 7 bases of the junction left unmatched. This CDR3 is CASSGTSGRASQETQYF. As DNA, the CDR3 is TGTGCCAGCAGCGGAACTAGCGGGAGGGCCTCTCAAGAGACCCAGTACTTC.

In DNA form, the CDR3 reads TGTGCCAGCAGCGGCGATACAGGGAGGACTGAAGCTTTCTTT. This codes for CASSGDTGRTEAFF. This chain links TRBV5-6 with TRBJ1-1, with a tentative D call TRBD1 (6 bases). This CDR3 has 14 residues. Trimming took off 4 bases at V and 5 bases at J, with 15 bases between the two ends. The V gene's germline CDR1 is SGHDT and CDR2 YYEEEE. The full variable domain, rest sourced from reference TRBV5-6 and TRBJ1-1, is DAGVTQSPTHLIKTRGQQVTLRCSPKSGHDTVSWYQQALGQGPQFIFQYYEEEERQRGNFPDRFSGHQFPNYSSELNVNALLLGDSALYLCASSGDTGRTEAFFGQGTRLTVV.

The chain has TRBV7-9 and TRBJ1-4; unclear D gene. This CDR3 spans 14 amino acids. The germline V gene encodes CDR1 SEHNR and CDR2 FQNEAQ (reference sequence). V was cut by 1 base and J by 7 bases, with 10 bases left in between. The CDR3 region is CASSLGGIAEKLFF. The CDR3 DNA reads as TGTGCCAGCAGCTTAGGTGGGATAGCTGAAAAACTGTTTTTT.

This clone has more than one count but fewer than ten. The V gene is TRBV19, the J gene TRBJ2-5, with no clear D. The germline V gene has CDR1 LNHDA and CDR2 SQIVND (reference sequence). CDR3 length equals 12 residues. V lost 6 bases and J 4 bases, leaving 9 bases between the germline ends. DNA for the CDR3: TGTGCCAGTAGGCAGGTGGGAGAGACCCAGTACTTC. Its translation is CASRQVGETQYF.

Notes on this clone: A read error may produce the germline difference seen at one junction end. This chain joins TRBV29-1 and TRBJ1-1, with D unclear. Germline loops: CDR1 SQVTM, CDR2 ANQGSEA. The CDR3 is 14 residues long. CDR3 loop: CSARRAAANNEAFF. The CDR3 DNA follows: TGCAGCGCCCGTCGGGCCGCAGCAAACAATGAAGCTTTCTTT.